This T cell receptor (beta chain) was sequenced for a study of cytomegalovirus exposure and HLA in healthy donors (dated by TCRdb to about 2017). For context, the study as a whole: In an earlier analysis of 587 of the donors, around 290 Gb of sequence data and roughly 100 million unique TCR beta sequences from roughly 200 million T cells were reported. Typing coverage differed by locus: A, B, C, DRB1 and DQB1 were typed in roughly 620-630 donors, DQA1 in 500 to 550, DPA1 in approximately 610, and DPB1 in 450 to 480. An early release that covered around 590 HLA-typed donors contained 250 to 350 gigabases of sequencing data and tens of millions of unique TCR sequences. Donor age, sex, ethnicity and CMV serostatus were compiled together with the repertoire data. In an earlier analysis of 587 of the donors, high-throughput TCR beta sequencing was used to judge whether each TCR beta V gene segment behaved as functional or pseudogenic. To predict cytomegalovirus infection status, the study brought together high-throughput TCR immunosequencing, statistical association of individual TCRs with disease status, and machine learning. The study aimed to test whether signatures of past pathogen exposure could be identified by cataloging public T cell receptors. Among about 370 genotyped donors of the cohort, an average of roughly 230,000 unique TCR beta nucleotide sequences was sequenced per donor, of which about 20% were non-productive. Genome-wide SNP genotypes for about 65% of the 666 donors were used in a later genetic analysis, which treated that subset as a discovery cohort. The later analysis used no new phenotypic data to find candidate immune exposures, relying instead on TCR beta sequences and their occurrence across donors. A separate validation cohort of roughly 110 different subjects was used in addition to the roughly 670-subject first cohort. A later analysis re-examined previously published TCR beta repertoires from hundreds of donors and added high-resolution HLA genotyping to investigate patterns of TCR occurrence. Both class I and class II loci were covered by HLA typing, at four-digit resolution. Of the roughly 400 genotyped donors, about 80% fell in the genetic ancestry cluster associated with self-reported Caucasian donors. Using immunosequencing, the study profiled T cell repertoires from 666 subjects and related those repertoires to cytomegalovirus serostatus. Every repertoire in the discovery cohort had been generated on one and the same sequencing platform. Roughly five DR-DQ haplotypes were handled as single units for association and clustering, since linkage in the cohort was strong.

Concerning this clone itself: Its antigen is still unknown. No base quality information exists; no much larger clone differs at one position.

Receptor amplification or capture employed the immunoSEQ multiplex PCR assay. For the multiplex PCR, a mixture combining 60 forward primers for TCR Vbeta segments and 13 reverse primers for TCR Jbeta segments was used. Amplification of the CDR3 region of rearranged TCR beta genes was performed with a multiplex PCR assay on genomic DNA. The Illumina HiSeq System was used to sequence the amplified TCR beta libraries as 87-base-pair reads. Processing in the source paper ran as follows. Across the 670 or so repertoires, a later analysis counted tens of millions of unique TCR beta chains, 9.5 million to 13 million of which were shared by at least two donors. Raw reads were error-corrected and collapsed into unique sequences by a nearest-neighbor algorithm in which closely related sequences were merged to remove PCR and sequencing errors. CDR3 sequences were aligned to IMGT reference sequences to assign V, D and J gene segments. For a sequence to be retained, a match of at least six nucleotides to both a V gene segment and a J gene segment was required. Rearrangements were called productive when the CDR3 lacked stop codons and stayed in frame with V and J; all others were non-productive. CDR3 was defined by IMGT convention, running from the second conserved V-encoded cysteine to the conserved J-encoded phenylalanine. In an earlier analysis of 587 of the donors, sequences lacking an unambiguous match to a single V gene segment were excluded. An earlier analysis of around 600 of the donors classified V segments as functional when productive rearrangements were above 56.7% and as segregating when the standard deviation between donors was above 5%. To diagnose cytomegalovirus status from the catalog of TCR beta chain sequences, a statistical classification framework was built. A later analysis assigned V and J genes by comparing TCR nucleotide sequences with IMGT/GENE-DB human TR gene sequences. A later analysis assigned CDR3 sequences and most-parsimonious VDJ recombination scenarios with the TCRdist pipeline. A later analysis defined each TCR beta chain by its CDR3 amino acid sequence plus V-gene family, and excluded reads lacking a unique V-gene family. To address suspected cross-contamination and a sequencing artifact, a later analysis removed some 620 highly shared, low-generation-probability nucleotide sequences. For each public chain, a later analysis derived a clonal expansion index from normalized ranks of inferred template counts within each repertoire. A later analysis computed generation probabilities with a VDJ recombination model fitted to out-of-frame rearrangements, and checked the results against IGoR. Hypergeometric tests were used in a later analysis to score TCR-TCR, TCR-HLA and TCR-CMV co-occurrence, with a repertoire-size bias correction applied to the TCR pairs. To estimate false discovery rates, a later analysis permuted the HLA or CMV assignments 20 times. A later analysis grouped co-occurring TCRs with DBSCAN, adding TCRdist sequence similarity when clustering within HLA-allele-positive subsets. Repertoires with fewer than 30,000 or more than 120,000 public chains, plus five repertoires with anomalous nucleotide sharing, were excluded from co-occurrence clustering. The table comes from immuneACCESS by way of TCRdb, which keeps in-frame sequences with V and J called. Part of the clones is missing from these tables; in studies checked, under half for an unresolved V gene and the rest for unknown reasons. V and J calls and clone size are given by that table; D and trimming were obtained from the DNA. This sample is represented by around 200,000 clones; 81% of them were singletons. The top ten clones comprise over 3.5% of the sample.

The cohort comprised 670 or so healthy bone marrow donors. At the time of sampling, every cohort member was nominally healthy, though immune exposures that went unrecorded were likely present. The donor was CMV seronegative and belonged to the group of over 300 seronegative cohort members. Every donor gave a peripheral blood sample, and the peripheral blood mononuclear cells from that sample were used for TCR beta sequencing. The Qiagen DNeasy Blood Extraction Kit was used to extract genomic DNA from the blood cell samples. The CDR1 and CDR2 encoded by the germline V gene (reference sequence) are SEHNR and FQNEAQ. The CDR3 goes from the cysteine to the phenylalanine over 14 residues. The retained sequence is limited to the CDR3, 42 bases, with the frame set at the first base. Trimmed from V: 5 bases; trimmed from J: 1 base; junction bases lacking a gene match: 4. What the study reported, not specific to this receptor: A later genetic analysis reported fewer N-insertions in productive TCRs among donors in an Asian-associated ancestry cluster than the roughly 640-donor mean. A later analysis found that most CMV-associated TCR beta chains appeared HLA-restricted, with HLA associations seemingly driven largely by CMV exposure. The cohort was sequenced for TCR beta chains only, and without alpha or paired-chain data the features that could be detected were limited. The sequencing pipeline was judged likely to have produced a cluster of highly shared sequence variants as a technical artifact. In an earlier analysis of approximately 600 of the donors, most TCR beta V segments were observed in productive rearrangements about 90% or about 30% of the time, broadly matching IMGT annotations. When HLA alleles, especially DR and DQ, strongly co-occurred, TCR associations were difficult to assign to individual alleles. For the cohort, immune exposure information was limited to CMV serostatus. Cytomegalovirus status was reported to be diagnosed by the classifier with high specificity and sensitivity in both the original and validation cohorts. Compared with equally common non-associated chains, HLA-associated TCR beta chains in a later analysis were more clonally expanded and had lower generation probabilities. The authors suggested that the approach could potentially be generalized to other disease states and immunological phenotypes. A further reported finding was that TCR beta sequences accurately predicted the HLA-A and HLA-B alleles for most subjects in the first cohort. While some public TCRs were present in many individuals, most TCR sequences turned up only very rarely across donors. In vitro tests confirmed that three of the cytomegalovirus-associated TCR beta chains recognize cytomegalovirus antigens. Sequencing depth was assumed to be roughly uniform across donors in the presence/absence analyses, though that assumption may not hold. Because some donors lacked HLA typing at each locus, the association tests relied only on the typed subset. Some IMGT-functional V segments, including TRBV6-2 and TRBV6-3, could not be distinguished by the 87-base-pair reads and were therefore excluded. An association between a missense DCLRE1C variant and V-gene and J-gene trimming of TCR beta chains was found in a later genetic analysis and replicated in an independent cohort. In a later analysis, several top co-occurrence clusters were reported to appear linked to parvovirus B19, influenza, CMV and Epstein-Barr virus. The study gave a list of over 150 TCR beta chains associated with cytomegalovirus. A later analysis associated 15,000 or so TCR beta sequences with specific HLA alleles at a false discovery rate of 0.05. Roughly 15 rarely observed V segments, including chromosome 9 orphons, were excluded from the earlier analysis of some 590 of the donors because counts were too low. Linkage disequilibrium might explain the correlated functional status among segregating V segments, but an unknown experimental factor could not be excluded. In a later analysis, TCR association rates were found to vary across HLA loci, with the most associated TCRs seen for DRB1 alleles and the fewest for HLA-C alleles.

Sequenced material: PBMCs. This sequence uses TRBV7-9 and TRBJ2-7, with 8 middle bases fitting TRBD1. The TCR sequence derives from a man aged 50 to 60 in good health and CMV-seronegative. The bases read TGTGCCAGCAGCGAGGGACAGGAATCCTACGAGCAGTACTTC. Its amino acids are CASSEGQESYEQYF.